This TCR beta chain originates from a study of T cell repertoires in cytomegalovirus infection. CDR3 length: 14 residues. Trimming cost V 8 bases and J 5 bases, with 19 bases left between them. On this clonotype: Its antigen is currently unknown.

TCRdb recomputed calls from the reads with MiXCR, one row per CDR3 protein. Here the sample spans a few hundred thousand distinct CDR3 sequences, just under 40% being singletons. The gene calls are TRBV5-3 and TRBJ2-5, with D perhaps TRBD2 (5 bases). TRBV5-3 is filed as an ORF, its function uncertain. The receptor comes from a human donor in good health (CMV status not recorded). Some clones in this sample may be carry-over from other donors' samples. This material consisted of cultured PBMCs, taken from culture after CMV antigen stimulation. The CDR3 DNA is TGTGCCAGCAGGATAACCCCCACGGGGGAGACCCAGTACTTC. It specifies CASRITPTGETQYF.